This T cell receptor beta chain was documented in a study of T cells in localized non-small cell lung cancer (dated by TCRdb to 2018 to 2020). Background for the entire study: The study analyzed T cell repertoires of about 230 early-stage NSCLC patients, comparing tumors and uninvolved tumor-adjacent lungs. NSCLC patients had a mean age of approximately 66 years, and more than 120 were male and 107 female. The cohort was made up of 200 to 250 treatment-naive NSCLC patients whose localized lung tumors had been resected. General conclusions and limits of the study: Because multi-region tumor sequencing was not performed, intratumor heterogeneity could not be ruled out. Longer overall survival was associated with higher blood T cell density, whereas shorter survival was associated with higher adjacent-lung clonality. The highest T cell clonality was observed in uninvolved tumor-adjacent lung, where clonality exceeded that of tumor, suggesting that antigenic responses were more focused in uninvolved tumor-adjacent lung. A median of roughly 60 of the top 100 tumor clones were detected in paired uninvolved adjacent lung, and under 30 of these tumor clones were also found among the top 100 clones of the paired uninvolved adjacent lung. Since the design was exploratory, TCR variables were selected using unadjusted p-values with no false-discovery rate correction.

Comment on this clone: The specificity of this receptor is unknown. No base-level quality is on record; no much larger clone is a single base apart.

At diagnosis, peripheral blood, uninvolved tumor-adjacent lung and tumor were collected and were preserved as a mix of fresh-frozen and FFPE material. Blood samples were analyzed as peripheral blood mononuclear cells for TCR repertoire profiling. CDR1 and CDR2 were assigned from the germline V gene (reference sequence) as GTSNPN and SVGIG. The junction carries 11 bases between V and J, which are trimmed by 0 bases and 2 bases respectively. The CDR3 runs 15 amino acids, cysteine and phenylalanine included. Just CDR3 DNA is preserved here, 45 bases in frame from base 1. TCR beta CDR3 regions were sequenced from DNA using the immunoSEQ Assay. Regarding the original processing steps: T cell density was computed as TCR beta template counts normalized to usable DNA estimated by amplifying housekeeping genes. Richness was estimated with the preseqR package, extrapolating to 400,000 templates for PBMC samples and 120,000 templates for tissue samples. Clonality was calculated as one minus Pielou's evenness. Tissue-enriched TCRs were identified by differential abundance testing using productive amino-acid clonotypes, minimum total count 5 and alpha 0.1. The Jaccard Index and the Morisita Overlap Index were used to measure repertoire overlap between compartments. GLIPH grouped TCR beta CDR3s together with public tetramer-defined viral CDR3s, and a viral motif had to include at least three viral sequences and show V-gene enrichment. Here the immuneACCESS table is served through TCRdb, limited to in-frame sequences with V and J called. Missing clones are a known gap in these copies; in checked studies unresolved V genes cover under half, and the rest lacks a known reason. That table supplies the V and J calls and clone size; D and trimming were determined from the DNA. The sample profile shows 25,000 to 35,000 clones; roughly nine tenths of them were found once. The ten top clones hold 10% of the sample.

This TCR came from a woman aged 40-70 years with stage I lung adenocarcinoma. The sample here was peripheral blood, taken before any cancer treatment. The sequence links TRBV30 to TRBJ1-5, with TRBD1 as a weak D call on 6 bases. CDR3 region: CAWSVRGTRNQPQHF. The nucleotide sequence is TGTGCCTGGAGTGTACGTGGGACACGCAATCAGCCCCAGCATTTT. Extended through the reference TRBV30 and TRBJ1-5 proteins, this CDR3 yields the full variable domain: SQTIHQWPATLVQPVGSPLSLECTVEGTSNPNLYWYRQAAGRGLQLLFYSVGIGQISSEVPQNLSASRPQDRQFILSSKKLLLSDSGFYLCAWSVRGTRNQPQHFGDGTRLSIL.